This T cell receptor beta chain was recovered during a study of response to subunit inactivated influenza vaccine. Comments on this clonotype: What it binds is unknown.

Study conclusions and caveats: The authors put forward the suggestion that each seasonal influenza vaccination may bring in only a limited number of new T cells.

TCRdb re-analysed the RT-PCR reads in MiXCR, keeping a single row per CDR3 protein. The sample includes about 180,000 distinct CDR3 sequences, about 10% seen only once; the top ten take roughly 40%. The V gene lost 3 bases and the J gene lost 4 bases, with 10 bases spanning the gap. Germline V CDR1 and CDR2: LGHNA, YSLEER. The CDR3 spans 14 residues. The TCR comes from a man aged 50-75 years who received an inactivated influenza vaccine. The V call is TRBV4-3, the J call TRBJ2-1; possible D gene TRBD2, 5 bases. This sample comprised CD8+ T cells sorted from PBMCs, obtained roughly 24 months after vaccination. CDR3 DNA sequence: TGCGCCAGCAGCCAGCTTACTAGATACAATGAGCAGTTCTTC. This encodes CASSQLTRYNEQFF.